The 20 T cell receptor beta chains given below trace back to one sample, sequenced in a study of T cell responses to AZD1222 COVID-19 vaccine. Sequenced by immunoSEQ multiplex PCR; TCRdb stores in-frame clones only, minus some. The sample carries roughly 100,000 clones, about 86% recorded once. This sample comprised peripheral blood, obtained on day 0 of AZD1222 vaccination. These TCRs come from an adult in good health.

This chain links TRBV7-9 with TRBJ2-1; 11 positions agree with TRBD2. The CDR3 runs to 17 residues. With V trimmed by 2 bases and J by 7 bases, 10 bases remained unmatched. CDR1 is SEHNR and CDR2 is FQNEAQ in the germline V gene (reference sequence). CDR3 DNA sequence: TGTGCCAGCAGCTTATCGAGGATAGCGGGAGGGCCAAATGAGCAGTTCTTC. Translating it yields CASSLSRIAGGPNEQFF.

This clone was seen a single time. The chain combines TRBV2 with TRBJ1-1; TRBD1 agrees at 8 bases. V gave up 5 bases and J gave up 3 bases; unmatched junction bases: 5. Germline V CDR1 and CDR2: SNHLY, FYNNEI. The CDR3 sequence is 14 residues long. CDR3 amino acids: CASSSDRGDTEAFF. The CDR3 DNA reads TGTGCCAGCAGTTCTGACAGGGGTGACACTGAAGCTTTCTTT.

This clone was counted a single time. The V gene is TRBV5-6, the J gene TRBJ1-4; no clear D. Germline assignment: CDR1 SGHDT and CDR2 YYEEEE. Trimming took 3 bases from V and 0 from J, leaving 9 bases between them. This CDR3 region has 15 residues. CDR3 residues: CASSWLGTTNEKLFF. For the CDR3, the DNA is TGTGCCAGCAGCTGGCTCGGGACAACTAATGAAAAACTGTTTTTT.

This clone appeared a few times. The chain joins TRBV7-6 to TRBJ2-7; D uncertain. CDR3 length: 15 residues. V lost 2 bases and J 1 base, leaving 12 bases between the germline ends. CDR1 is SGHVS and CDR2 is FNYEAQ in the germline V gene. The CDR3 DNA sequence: TGTGCCAGCAGCTTACTTCCGGACCCATCCTACGAGCAGTACTTC. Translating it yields CASSLLPDPSYEQYF. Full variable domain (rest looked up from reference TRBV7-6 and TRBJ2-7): GAGVSQSPRYKVTKRGQDVALRCDPISGHVSLYWYRQALGQGPEFLTYFNYEAQQDKSGLPNDRFSAERPEGSISTLTIQRTEQRDSAMYRCASSLLPDPSYEQYFGPGTRLTVT.

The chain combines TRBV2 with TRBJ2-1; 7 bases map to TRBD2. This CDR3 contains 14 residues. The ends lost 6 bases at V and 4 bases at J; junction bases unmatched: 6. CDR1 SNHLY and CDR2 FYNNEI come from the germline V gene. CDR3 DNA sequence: TGTGCCAGCAGCCCAGGGCGGGGGTACAATGAGCAGTTCTTC. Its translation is CASSPGRGYNEQFF.

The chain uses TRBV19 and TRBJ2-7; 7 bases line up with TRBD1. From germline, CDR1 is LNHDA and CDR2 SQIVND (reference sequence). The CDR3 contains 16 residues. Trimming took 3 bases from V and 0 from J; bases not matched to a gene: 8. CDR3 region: CASSIIPGQSSYEQYF. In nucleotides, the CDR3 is TGTGCCAGTAGTATTATCCCGGGACAGAGCTCCTACGAGCAGTACTTC.

CDR3 coding DNA: TGTGCCAGCAGTTACTCGGGGGGCCGGCTAGCAAGCACGTACTTC. It yields the protein CASSYSGGRLASTYF. The chain links TRBV6-2 or TRBV6-3 to TRBJ2-7; D might be TRBD1 or TRBD2, each matching 6 bases. The CDR3 sequence is 15 residues long. Trimming removed 0 bases at V and 12 bases at J, with 21 bases between. CDR1 is MNHEY and CDR2 is SVGEGT in the germline V gene.

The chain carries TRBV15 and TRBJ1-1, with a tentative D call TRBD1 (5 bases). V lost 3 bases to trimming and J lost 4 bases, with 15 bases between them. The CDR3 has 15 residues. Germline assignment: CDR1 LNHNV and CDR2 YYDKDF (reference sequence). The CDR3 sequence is CATSRGVGAFTEAFF. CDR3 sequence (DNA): TGTGCCACCAGCAGGGGGGTCGGAGCGTTCACTGAAGCTTTCTTT. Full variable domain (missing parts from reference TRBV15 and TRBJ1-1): DAMVIQNPRYQVTQFGKPVTLSCSQTLNHNVMYWYQQKSSQAPKLLFHYYDKDFNNEADTPDNFQSRRPNTSFCFLDIRSPGLGDTAMYLCATSRGVGAFTEAFFGQGTRLTVV.

CDR3 in DNA: TGTGCCAGCACCGAGGCTTTCTTT. Its translation: CASTEAFF. The chain links TRBV3-1 (or the pseudogene TRBV3-2) to TRBJ1-1; D is uncertain. Trimming shortened V by 7 bases and J by 11 bases, and 5 bases separated the two germline ends. The CDR3 spans 8 residues. CDR1 is LGHDT and CDR2 is YNNKEL in the germline V gene (reference sequence).

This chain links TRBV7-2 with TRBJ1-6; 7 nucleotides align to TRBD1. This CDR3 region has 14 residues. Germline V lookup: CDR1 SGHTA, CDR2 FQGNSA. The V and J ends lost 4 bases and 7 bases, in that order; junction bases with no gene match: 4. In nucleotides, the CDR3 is TGTGCCAGCAGCTCGGGACAGACCAATTCACCCCTCCACTTT. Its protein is CASSSGQTNSPLHF.

The CDR3 spells CATSRDLQIQETQYF. The CDR3 region has the DNA TGTGCCACCAGCAGAGATTTGCAGATCCAAGAGACCCAGTACTTC. The chain combines TRBV15 with TRBJ2-5, with D uncertain. The V gene's germline CDR1 is LNHNV and CDR2 YYDKDF (reference sequence). The CDR3 length is 15 residues. The V end lost 0 bases, the J end lost 1 base, and 9 bases lay between the germline ends.

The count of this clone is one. The CDR3 DNA reads as TGCGCCAGCAGCCAAGTTGGTGGACTACAACAAGAGACCCAGTACTTC. The encoded protein is CASSQVGGLQQETQYF. The chain is built from TRBV4-1 and TRBJ2-5, with a tentative D call TRBD2 (6 bases). The CDR3 runs 16 residues. Germline CDR1 is MGHRA and CDR2 is YSYEKL. Deletions cut 1 base from V and 2 bases from J, with 14 bases between.

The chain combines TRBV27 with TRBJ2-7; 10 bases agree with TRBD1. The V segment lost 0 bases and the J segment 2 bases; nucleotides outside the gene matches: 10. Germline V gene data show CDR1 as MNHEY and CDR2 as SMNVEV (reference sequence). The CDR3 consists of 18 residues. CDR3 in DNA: TGTGCCAGCAGTTTATCTCCCCTTGGGACAGGGGCCCCCTACGAGCAGTACTTC. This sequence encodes CASSLSPLGTGAPYEQYF.

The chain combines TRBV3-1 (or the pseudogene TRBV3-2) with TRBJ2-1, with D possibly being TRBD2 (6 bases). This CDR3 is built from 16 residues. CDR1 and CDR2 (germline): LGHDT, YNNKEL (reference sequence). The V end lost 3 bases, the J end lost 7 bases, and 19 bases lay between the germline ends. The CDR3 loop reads CASSHQPFMGRNEQFF. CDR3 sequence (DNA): TGTGCCAGCAGCCATCAACCTTTTATGGGGAGGAATGAGCAGTTCTTC.

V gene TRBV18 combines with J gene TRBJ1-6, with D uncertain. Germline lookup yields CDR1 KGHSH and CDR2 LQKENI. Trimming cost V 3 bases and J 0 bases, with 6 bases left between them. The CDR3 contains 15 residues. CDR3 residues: CASSPGSSYNSPLHF. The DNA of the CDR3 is TGTGCCAGCTCACCCGGAAGCTCCTATAATTCACCCCTCCACTTT.

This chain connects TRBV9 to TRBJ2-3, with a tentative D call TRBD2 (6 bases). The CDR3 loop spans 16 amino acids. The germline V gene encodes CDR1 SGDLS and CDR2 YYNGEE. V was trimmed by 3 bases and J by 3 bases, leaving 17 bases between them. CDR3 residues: CASSAPSALGTDTQYF. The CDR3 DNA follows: TGTGCCAGCAGCGCCCCTAGCGCGCTAGGAACAGATACGCAGTATTTT.

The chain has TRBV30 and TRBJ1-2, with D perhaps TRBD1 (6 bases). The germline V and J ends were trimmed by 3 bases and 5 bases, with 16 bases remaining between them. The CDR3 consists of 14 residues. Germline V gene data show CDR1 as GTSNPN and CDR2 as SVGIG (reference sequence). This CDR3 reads CAWSPGRGSYGYTF. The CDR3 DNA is TGTGCCTGGAGCCCAGGGAGGGGGTCTTATGGCTACACCTTC.

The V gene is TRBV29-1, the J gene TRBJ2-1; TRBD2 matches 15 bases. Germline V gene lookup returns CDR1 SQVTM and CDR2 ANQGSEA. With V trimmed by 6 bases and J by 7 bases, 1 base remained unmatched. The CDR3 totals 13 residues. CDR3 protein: CSVGTSGGNEQFF. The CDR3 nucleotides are TGCAGCGTAGGGACTAGCGGGGGGAATGAGCAGTTCTTC.

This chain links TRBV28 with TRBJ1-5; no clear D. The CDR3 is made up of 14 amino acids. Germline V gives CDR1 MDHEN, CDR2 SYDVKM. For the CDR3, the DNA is TGTGCGACACTGCTTCAAGCTGGCAATCAGCCCCAGCATTTT. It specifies CATLLQAGNQPQHF.

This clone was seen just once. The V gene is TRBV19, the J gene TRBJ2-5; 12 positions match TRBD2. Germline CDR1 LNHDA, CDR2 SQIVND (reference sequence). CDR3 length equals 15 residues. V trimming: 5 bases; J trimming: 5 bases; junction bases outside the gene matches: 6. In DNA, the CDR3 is TGTGCCAGTAGTCCCCTAGCGGGAGGGAGGGAGACCCAGTACTTC. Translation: CASSPLAGGRETQYF. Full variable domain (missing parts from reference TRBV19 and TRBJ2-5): DGGITQSPKYLFRKEGQNVTLSCEQNLNHDAMYWYRQDPGQGLRLIYYSQIVNDFQKGDIAEGYSVSREKKESFPLTVTSAQKNPTAFYLCASSPLAGGRETQYFGPGTRLLVL.